The 31 T cell receptor beta chains presented below share a single source sample, sequenced in a study of response to subunit inactivated influenza vaccine. TCRdb reprocessed the RT-PCR reads via MiXCR and lists one record per CDR3 protein. The data contain about 620,000 distinct CDR3 sequences, roughly 12% of them singletons. These data were also filed under a second study, of T cells expressing NK-cell markers. That source notes: UMI-tagged 5'RACE template switching yielded the TCR beta cDNA.

Sequences were derived from PBMCs from blood, sampled on the day of vaccination. These receptors all come from a man aged 45-65 years who received an inactivated influenza vaccine.

CDR3 residues: CASSLAGVAGKTGELFF. As DNA, the CDR3 is TGTGCCAGCAGCTTGGCCGGGGTGGCAGGGAAAACCGGGGAGCTGTTTTTT. This chain links TRBV5-5 with TRBJ2-2, with D perhaps matching TRBD1 or TRBD2 (5 bases each). Germline CDR1 is SGHKS and CDR2 is YYEKEE (reference sequence). V lost 0 bases and J 5 bases, leaving 17 bases between the germline ends. There are 17 residues in the CDR3. The full variable domain, in which reference TRBV5-5 and TRBJ2-2 provide the parts outside the CDR3, is DAGVTQSPTHLIKTRGQQVTLRCSPISGHKSVSWYQQVLGQGPQFIFQYYEKEERGRGNFPDRFSARQFPNYSSELNVNALLLGDSALYLCASSLAGVAGKTGELFFGEGSRLTVL.

The genes are TRBV7-2 and TRBJ2-5; the match to TRBD2 covers 7 bases. Losses at the gene ends were 0 bases for V and 1 base for J; bases not matched to a gene: 5. Germline V lookup: CDR1 SGHTA, CDR2 FQGNSA. This CDR3 is 16 amino acids long. The CDR3 loop is CASSLAVSSGQETQYF. In nucleotides, the CDR3 is TGTGCCAGCAGCTTAGCGGTGTCTAGCGGCCAAGAGACCCAGTACTTC.

This clonotype was counted at least ten times. The CDR3, as DNA: TGCGCCAGCAGCTTCCTGACTGCCGTTGATGGTGAAGCTTTCTTT. Its protein is CASSFLTAVDGEAFF. The chain joins TRBV5-1 to TRBJ1-1, with unresolved D. CDR3 size: 15 residues. Germline V lookup: CDR1 SGHRS, CDR2 YFSETQ. V lost 2 bases, J lost 7 bases, and 18 bases lay in between.

CDR3 nucleotide sequence: TGTGCCAGCAGCTCCGGGACAGGGGTTTCCTGCGAGCAGTACTTC. This encodes CASSSGTGVSCEQYF. The V call is TRBV21-1, the J call TRBJ2-7; the table's D call, TRBD1, has no DNA check behind it. TRBV21-1 is flagged as a pseudogene. The CDR3 consists of 15 residues.

This clonotype has a handful of counts. This chain uses TRBV20-1 with TRBJ1-6, with 7 bases aligning to TRBD1. V lost 3 bases and J lost 2; bases outside the gene matches: 16. Germline V lookup: CDR1 DFQATT, CDR2 SNEGSKA (reference sequence). The CDR3 contains 19 residues. The CDR3 region is CSASINSGTDYPYNSPLHF. The CDR3 bases are TGCAGTGCTAGTATAAATTCCGGGACAGATTATCCCTATAATTCACCCCTCCACTTT.

This clonotype has just one count. V is TRBV20-1 and J is TRBJ2-1; D may be TRBD1 (6 bases). V was shortened by 2 bases and J by 3 bases, with 14 bases between the two germline ends. There are 15 residues in the CDR3. Germline CDR1 is DFQATT and CDR2 is SNEGSKA (reference sequence). The CDR3 DNA follows: TGCAGTGCTAGACCACTACAGGGCTTCTACAATGAGCAGTTCTTC. The encoded protein is CSARPLQGFYNEQFF.

This clonotype was detected a few times. J is TRBJ1-1 and V is TRBV11-2; no reliable D call. The CDR3 sequence is 15 residues long. V was clipped by 2 bases and J by 0 bases, with 10 bases between them. CDR1 is SGHAT and CDR2 is FQNNGV in the germline V gene. The CDR3 sequence is CASSLSGRMNTEAFF. For the CDR3, the DNA is TGTGCCAGCAGCTTATCGGGCAGAATGAACACTGAAGCTTTCTTT. Using reference TRBV11-2 and TRBJ1-1 for the parts outside the CDR3, the full variable domain is EAGVAQSPRYKIIEKRQSVAFWCNPISGHATLYWYQQILGQGPKLLIQFQNNGVVDDSQLPKDRFSAERLKGVDSTLKIQPAKLEDSAVYLCASSLSGRMNTEAFFGQGTRLTVV.

The V and J genes are TRBV20-1 and TRBJ1-6; D unclear. The CDR3 runs 13 residues. V lost 3 bases and J 8 bases, leaving 11 bases between the germline ends. CDR1 and CDR2 (germline): DFQATT, SNEGSKA (reference sequence). The chain's CDR3 is CSASATEDSPLHF. The CDR3 DNA reads as TGCAGTGCTAGCGCTACTGAGGATTCACCCCTCCACTTT.

The table lists this clonotype with a few counts. CDR3 protein: CSVAPDRGSDTQYF. CDR3 DNA sequence: TGCAGCGTTGCTCCGGATCGTGGGTCAGATACGCAGTATTTT. The chain carries TRBV29-1 and TRBJ2-3; D not resolved. The germline gives CDR1 SQVTM, CDR2 ANQGSEA. The V and J ends lost 4 bases and 4 bases respectively, with 15 bases between them. CDR3 size: 14 residues.

The V gene is TRBV5-1, the J gene TRBJ2-5; 10 bases line up with TRBD2. Germline V gene data show CDR1 as SGHRS and CDR2 as YFSETQ. V lost 3 bases, J lost 5 bases, and 10 bases stayed unmatched. The CDR3 has 16 residues. CDR3 loop: CASSWNTGTSVETQYF. The CDR3 DNA reads as TGCGCCAGCAGCTGGAACACCGGGACTAGCGTGGAGACCCAGTACTTC.

CDR3 region: CASSESWSLAGGLYTTQYF. The CDR3 nucleotides read TGCGCCAGCAGTGAGTCTTGGAGTCTAGCGGGGGGGCTTTATACTACGCAGTATTTT. The chain combines TRBV10-2 with TRBJ2-3, with 12 bases lining up with TRBD2. V shed 0 bases, J shed 8 bases, and the junction held 15 bases outside the gene matches. The CDR3 totals 19 residues. Germline V lookup: CDR1 WSHSY, CDR2 SAAADI.

This sequence joins TRBV6-7 and TRBJ2-2; 8 bases agree with TRBD1. TRBV6-7 is noted as an ORF with a role that remains uncertain. The junction had 11 bases not matched to a gene; V was cut back by 6 bases and J by 2 bases. The CDR3 has 17 residues. CDR3 nucleotides: TGTGCCAGCAGGGCGGGACCGGGACAGGCTAACACCGGGGAGCTGTTTTTT. This gives the protein CASRAGPGQANTGELFF.

The sample holds a few counts of this clonotype. A much larger clonotype is one base distant, so this may be a read error. V usage is TRBV6-4 and J usage is TRBJ2-3; D is perhaps TRBD1 (6 bases). The CDR3 runs to 13 residues. The ends were cut back, 8 bases at V and 2 bases at J, with 11 bases in the middle. Per the germline V gene, CDR1 is MRHNA and CDR2 is SNTAGT. CDR3 DNA: TGTGCCAGCGGAGTGGGACACACAGATACGCAGTATTTT. This gives the protein CASGVGHTDTQYF.

This rearrangement joins TRBV7-2 to TRBJ2-7, with 12 positions matching TRBD2. Germline assignment: CDR1 SGHTA and CDR2 FQGNSA. With 6 bases clipped from V and 2 bases from J, the junction kept 5 bases outside the gene matches. The CDR3 contains 15 residues. CDR3 residues: CASSPSGRAAYEQYF. The CDR3 DNA reads as TGTGCCAGCAGTCCTAGCGGGAGGGCCGCCTACGAGCAGTACTTC.

This clonotype appeared a few times. V is TRBV20-1 and J is TRBJ2-7, with D unclear. The CDR3 runs to 14 residues. Germline-derived CDR1 and CDR2 are DFQATT and SNEGSKA (reference sequence). The V end lost 0 bases, the J end lost 2 bases, and 11 bases lay between the germline ends. The CDR3 loop is CSARDTDNPYEQYF. The CDR3 region has the DNA TGCAGTGCTAGAGATACAGACAACCCCTACGAGCAGTACTTC.

V and J are TRBV6-1 and TRBJ2-7, with D possibly being TRBD1 (6 bases). This CDR3 contains 16 residues. V lost 1 base, J lost 0 bases, and 13 bases lay in between. From germline, CDR1 is MNHNS and CDR2 SASEGT. For the CDR3, the DNA is TGTGCCAGCAGTGAAGGTCCGCAGGGGATCTCCTACGAGCAGTACTTC. This sequence encodes CASSEGPQGISYEQYF.

This clonotype came up many times. The chain links TRBV7-9 to TRBJ2-7; TRBD2 matches 9 bases. Germline loops: CDR1 SEHNR, CDR2 FQNEAQ (reference sequence). This CDR3 has 15 amino acids. V shed 3 bases and J 7 bases; nucleotides not matched to a gene: 10. The CDR3 is CASSLFRGGADEQYF. The CDR3 coding sequence is TGTGCCAGCAGCTTGTTCCGCGGGGGGGCCGATGAGCAGTACTTC.

The chain uses TRBV5-1 and TRBJ2-1; 10 nucleotides agree with TRBD2. The ends lost 0 bases at V and 2 bases at J; junction bases unmatched: 8. CDR3 size: 18 residues. Germline V CDR1 and CDR2: SGHRS, YFSETQ. The CDR3 sequence: CASSLGLGLAVTYNEQFF. The CDR3 DNA sequence: TGCGCCAGCAGCTTGGGTTTAGGACTAGCGGTTACCTACAATGAGCAGTTCTTC.

This clonotype occurred many times. The chain uses TRBV5-1 and TRBJ1-6; unclear D gene. Germline V CDR1 and CDR2: SGHRS, YFSETQ. This CDR3 has 15 amino acids. V lost 0 bases and J lost 7, with 11 bases in between. CDR3 loop: CASSLGPAENSPLHF. CDR3 bases: TGCGCCAGCAGCTTGGGGCCGGCAGAAAATTCACCCCTCCACTTT.

The table lists this clonotype with many counts. The chain links TRBV9 to TRBJ2-1, with D possibly being TRBD2 (6 bases). Germline assignment: CDR1 SGDLS and CDR2 YYNGEE. The CDR3 loop spans 16 amino acids. V dropped 4 bases and J dropped 0 bases, with 14 bases sitting between them. The CDR3 sequence is CASSPPGGSSYNEQFF. CDR3 DNA sequence: TGTGCCAGCAGCCCCCCCGGAGGGAGCTCCTACAATGAGCAGTTCTTC.

This clonotype was seen a few times. The chain couples TRBV20-1 to TRBJ2-1, with 12 nucleotides matching TRBD2. The germline V gene encodes CDR1 DFQATT and CDR2 SNEGSKA (reference sequence). V was pared by 0 bases and J by 7 bases, with 4 bases of the junction left unmatched. This CDR3 is 15 amino acids long. As DNA, the CDR3 is TGCAGTGCTAGAGATCTAGCGGGAGGGCCAAATGAGCAGTTCTTC. This codes for CSARDLAGGPNEQFF.

Concerning this clonotype: A much larger clone differs by one base, so this may be a read error. The genes are TRBV10-3 and TRBJ2-7; D unclear. V dropped 6 bases and J dropped 3 bases, with 6 bases sitting between them. This CDR3 has 11 residues. The germline V gene has CDR1 ENHRY and CDR2 SYGVKD. CDR3 nucleotides: TGTGCCATCAGGGACCACTACGAGCAGTACTTC. This translates into CAIRDHYEQYF.

The CDR3 protein is CATDRRGNEQFF. Here the CDR3 DNA reads TGTGCCACGGACAGGAGGGGGAATGAGCAGTTCTTC. The chain carries TRBV7-7 and TRBJ2-1; D might be TRBD1 (7 bases). The CDR3 loop spans 12 amino acids. Trimming shortened V by 10 bases and J by 7 bases, and 14 bases separated the two germline ends. Germline V lookup: CDR1 SSHAT, CDR2 FNYEAQ (reference sequence).

The chain recombines TRBV11-1 with TRBJ2-7, with 8 bases fitting TRBD2. Looked up from germline, CDR1 is SGHAT and CDR2 is FQDESV (reference sequence). The CDR3 extends over 14 amino acids. V shed 5 bases, J shed 2 bases, and the junction held 5 bases outside the gene matches. The CDR3 protein is CASSATSGTYEQYF. The CDR3 coding sequence is TGTGCCAGCAGCGCCACTAGCGGCACCTACGAGCAGTACTTC.

This clonotype was recorded a few times. The chain employs TRBV11-2 and TRBJ2-1, with D tentatively TRBD2 (5 bases). Germline lookup yields CDR1 SGHAT and CDR2 FQNNGV. Trimming removed 2 bases at V and 5 bases at J, with 19 bases between. CDR3 length equals 17 residues. The CDR3 DNA sequence: TGTGCCAGCAGCTTATCCGCCGGAGAGGGAAGGAACAATGAGCAGTTCTTC. As protein: CASSLSAGEGRNNEQFF.

V is TRBV20-1 and J is TRBJ2-3; 7 bases map to TRBD2. CDR1 and CDR2 (germline): DFQATT, SNEGSKA (reference sequence). The CDR3 has 13 amino acids. CDR3 sequence (DNA): TGCGCAAAGTGGGTCGGGAGGACAGATACGCAGTATTTT. Translating gives CAKWVGRTDTQYF.

This sequence joins TRBV6-2 or TRBV6-3 and TRBJ2-1, with D possibly matching TRBD2 (5 bases). Germline CDR1 reads MNHEY; CDR2 reads SVGEGT. CDR3 length: 15 residues. V was pared by 2 bases and J by 0 bases, with 8 bases between. The CDR3 region is CASSYGSISYNEQFF. The DNA of the CDR3 is TGTGCCAGCAGTTACGGGAGTATCTCCTACAATGAGCAGTTCTTC.

The CDR3 DNA follows: TGTGCCAGCAGGTACATCTACGAGCAGTACTTC. It encodes CASRYIYEQYF. V gene TRBV6-2 or TRBV6-3 combines with J gene TRBJ2-7; unclear D gene. The CDR3 contains 11 residues. Germline lookup yields CDR1 MNHEY and CDR2 SVGEGT. V gave up 6 bases and J gave up 3 bases, with 6 bases separating them.

The rearrangement uses TRBV27 and TRBJ2-7, with TRBD1 matching over 9 bases. Germline-derived CDR1 and CDR2 are MNHEY and SMNVEV (reference sequence). The CDR3 is 14 amino acids. V was pared by 6 bases and J by 5 bases, with 8 bases of the junction left unmatched. The CDR3 DNA follows: TGTGCCAGCAGCGCCGGGACAGGGAATAACGAGCAGTACTTC. Protein: CASSAGTGNNEQYF.

Many counts were recorded for this clonotype. J is TRBJ1-1 and V is TRBV12-3 or TRBV12-4, with D hard to call. Trimming shortened V by 6 bases and J by 2 bases, and 13 bases separated the two germline ends. The CDR3 runs to 14 residues. The DNA of the CDR3 is TGTGCCAGCAGACCAACCTGGGAAAACACTGAAGCTTTCTTT. It translates to CASRPTWENTEAFF.

This clonotype was seen repeatedly, ten times or more. The chain has TRBV20-1 and TRBJ2-3; unclear D gene. CDR1 DFQATT and CDR2 SNEGSKA come from the germline V gene (reference sequence). The V gene lost 5 bases and the J gene lost 0 bases, with 9 bases spanning the gap. The CDR3 has 13 residues. CDR3 protein: CSAVVGSTDTQYF. The CDR3 DNA is TGCAGTGCTGTTGTGGGGAGCACAGATACGCAGTATTTT.